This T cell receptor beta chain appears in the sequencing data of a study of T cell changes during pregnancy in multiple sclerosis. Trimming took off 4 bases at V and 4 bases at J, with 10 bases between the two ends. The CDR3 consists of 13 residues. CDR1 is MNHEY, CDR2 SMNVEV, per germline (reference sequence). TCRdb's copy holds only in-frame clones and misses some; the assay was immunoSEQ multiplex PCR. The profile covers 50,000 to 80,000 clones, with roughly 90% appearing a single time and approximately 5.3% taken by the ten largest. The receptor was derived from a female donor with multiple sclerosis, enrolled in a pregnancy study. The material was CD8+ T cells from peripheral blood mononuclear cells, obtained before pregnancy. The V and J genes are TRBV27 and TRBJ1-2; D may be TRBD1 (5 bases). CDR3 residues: CASSSGRSYGYTF. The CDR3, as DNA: TGTGCCAGCAGTTCAGGGCGCAGCTATGGCTACACCTTC.